The 6 T cell receptor beta chains presented below share a single source sample, sequenced in a study of early T cells in non-severe SARS-CoV-2 infection. TCRdb called the 5' RACE reads again in MiXCR, with one record for every CDR3 protein. The table includes some 70,000 distinct CDR3 sequences, roughly 9.1% detected once. Specimen: whole blood. Source of these receptors: an adult who was a healthcare worker with PCR-confirmed SARS-CoV-2 infection or an uninfected control (not recorded which).

This clonotype was seen more than once but under ten times. The J gene is TRBJ2-5, the V gene TRBV5-4; D is uncertain. The CDR3 has 13 amino acids. Between the trimmed V and J ends, which lost 4 bases and 2 bases, there was a span of 9 bases. CDR1 and CDR2 from the germline V gene are SGHNT and YYREEE (reference sequence). The CDR3 is CASSRDVQETQYF. CDR3 DNA sequence: TGTGCCAGCAGCAGGGATGTTCAAGAGACCCAGTACTTC.

This chain connects TRBV4-3 to TRBJ2-7; 8 positions match TRBD1. The length of the CDR3 is 15 residues. V gave up 0 bases and J gave up 3 bases; unmatched junction bases: 4. Germline CDR1 and CDR2: LGHNA and YSLEER. This CDR3 reads CASSQDHGQGYEQYF. In DNA, the CDR3 is TGCGCCAGCAGCCAAGATCATGGACAGGGCTACGAGCAGTACTTC.

This clonotype has only a few counts. The chain has TRBV11-3 and TRBJ2-7, with 8 positions matching TRBD1. Germline lookup yields CDR1 SGHNT and CDR2 YENEEA. V gave up 2 bases and J gave up 2 bases; unmatched junction bases: 5. There are 15 residues in the CDR3. The CDR3 spells CASSLQGTGTYEQYF. The CDR3 region has the DNA TGTGCCAGCAGCTTACAGGGGACAGGTACCTACGAGCAGTACTTC.

A few counts support this clonotype. This chain joins TRBV6-6 and TRBJ1-1, with unresolved D. The CDR3 is 13 residues long. Germline values: CDR1 MNHNY, CDR2 SVGAGI (reference sequence). V shed 7 bases and J shed 0 bases, with 9 bases lying between them. CDR3 loop: CASKGGMNTEAFF. The CDR3 DNA is TGTGCCAGCAAAGGCGGTATGAACACTGAAGCTTTCTTT.

The sample holds many counts of this clonotype. The chain combines TRBV11-2 with TRBJ2-1; 15 nucleotides agree with TRBD2. The CDR3 covers 17 residues. The junction had 7 bases not matched to a gene; V was cut back by 1 base and J by 9 bases. The germline V gene has CDR1 SGHAT and CDR2 FQNNGV. The CDR3 DNA follows: TGTGCCAGCAGCTTAGCCCGGACTAGCGGGAGGGCCGGTGAGCAGTTCTTC. It codes for CASSLARTSGRAGEQFF. Supplemented by reference TRBV11-2 and TRBJ2-1, the full variable domain reads EAGVAQSPRYKIIEKRQSVAFWCNPISGHATLYWYQQILGQGPKLLIQFQNNGVVDDSQLPKDRFSAERLKGVDSTLKIQPAKLEDSAVYLCASSLARTSGRAGEQFFGPGTRLTVL.

The rearrangement uses TRBV6-5 and TRBJ2-7; the match to TRBD2 covers 15 bases. Per germline, CDR1 MNHEY and CDR2 SVGAGI. This CDR3 spans 14 amino acids. V trimming: 5 bases; J trimming: 10 bases; junction bases outside the gene matches: 6. The CDR3 DNA reads as TGTGCCAGCAGTAGCGGGACTAGCGGGAGGAAACAGTACTTC. Translating it yields CASSSGTSGRKQYF.